Shown below are 12 T cell receptor beta chains from a single sample sequenced in a study of shared clonotypes between healthy human individuals. Profiling relied on immunoSEQ multiplex PCR, and the TCRdb table lists in-frame clones only, not all of them. The profile shows around 990,000 clones, about 80% of them singletons. Sequenced material: memory CD4+ T cells from PBMCs. Documented subset: CD45RA-negative fraction. The receptors were sampled from a man between 18 and 29 years old in good health. Some clones in this sample may be carry-over from other donors' samples.

On this clone: Other DNA sequences from this sample encode an identical CDR3 as well. The chain links TRBV5-4 to TRBJ2-5, with D maybe TRBD1 (5 bases). CDR1 SGHNT and CDR2 YYREEE come from the germline V gene (reference sequence). The V and J ends lost 4 bases and 2 bases respectively, with 9 bases between them. The CDR3 extends over 13 amino acids. Here the CDR3 reads CASSLQGQETQYF. DNA for the CDR3: TGTGCCAGCAGCCTCCAGGGTCAAGAGACCCAGTACTTC.

This chain links TRBV2 with TRBJ2-2; weak D call: TRBD1 (6 bases). CDR1 is SNHLY and CDR2 is FYNNEI in the germline V gene. The CDR3 has 16 residues. V was cut by 6 bases and J by 0 bases, with 14 bases left in between. CDR3 sequence: CASRDRAAANTGELFF. The CDR3 DNA is TGTGCCAGCAGGGACAGAGCAGCCGCGAACACCGGGGAGCTGTTTTTT. Looking up the rest from reference TRBV2 and TRBJ2-2 gives the full variable domain: EPEVTQTPSHQVTQMGQEVILRCVPISNHLYFYWYRQILGQKVEFLVSFYNNEISEKSEIFDDQFSVERPDGSNFTLKIRSTKLEDSAMYFCASRDRAAANTGELFFGEGSRLTVL.

The CDR3 DNA sequence: TGTGCCAGCAGCTTAGATTACGGGGGGGCCTCCTACGAGCAGTACTTC. It is translated as CASSLDYGGASYEQYF. This chain connects TRBV7-9 to TRBJ2-7, with 8 bases that match TRBD2. With 1 base clipped from V and 0 bases from J, the junction kept 5 bases outside the gene matches. Germline assignment: CDR1 SEHNR and CDR2 FQNEAQ (reference sequence). CDR3 length: 16 residues.

The V gene is TRBV19, the J gene TRBJ2-3; TRBD2 matches 8 bases. With 3 bases clipped from V and 4 bases from J, the junction kept 9 bases outside the gene matches. Germline assignment: CDR1 LNHDA and CDR2 SQIVND (reference sequence). CDR3 size: 16 residues. The CDR3: CASSILTSGYPDTQYF. Written as DNA, the CDR3 is TGTGCCAGTAGTATTTTAACTAGCGGTTATCCAGATACGCAGTATTTT.

The chain recombines TRBV27 with TRBJ1-5; the D gene is possibly TRBD1 (6 bases). Germline CDR1 MNHEY, CDR2 SMNVEV (reference sequence). CDR3 length: 16 amino acids. Trimming shortened V by 3 bases and J by 0 bases, and 12 bases separated the two germline ends. In DNA, the CDR3 is TGTGCCAGCAGTTTGCGGGGGGCCGATAGCAATCAGCCCCAGCATTTT. This sequence encodes CASSLRGADSNQPQHF.

The DNA of the CDR3 is TGTGCCAGTAGTATAATTTTTAAGGAGACCCCCGGGGAGTACTTC. The encoded protein is CASSIIFKETPGEYF. This chain links TRBV19 with TRBJ2-4; perhaps TRBD2 as D (5 bases). There are 15 residues in the CDR3. The germline V gene encodes CDR1 LNHDA and CDR2 SQIVND (reference sequence). Trimming took off 2 bases at V and 14 bases at J, with 22 bases between the two ends.

This rearrangement joins TRBV15 to TRBJ2-1, with unresolved D. The CDR3 is 16 amino acids. Between the trimmed V and J ends, which lost 5 bases and 0 bases, there was a span of 14 bases. CDR1 and CDR2 (germline): LNHNV, YYDKDF (reference sequence). The chain's CDR3 is CATSVDDLSSYNEQFF. CDR3 coding DNA: TGTGCCACCAGCGTAGACGACTTGAGCTCCTACAATGAGCAGTTCTTC. Full variable domain (rest looked up from reference TRBV15 and TRBJ2-1): DAMVIQNPRYQVTQFGKPVTLSCSQTLNHNVMYWYQQKSSQAPKLLFHYYDKDFNNEADTPDNFQSRRPNTSFCFLDIRSPGLGDTAMYLCATSVDDLSSYNEQFFGPGTRLTVL.

The J gene is TRBJ2-2, the V gene TRBV11-3; the match to TRBD1 covers 9 bases. The V gene's germline CDR1 is SGHNT and CDR2 YENEEA. J lost 8 bases, V lost 3 bases, and 10 bases had no gene match. The CDR3 contains 16 residues. CDR3 sequence reads: CASSLKGQGKLGELFF. The CDR3 DNA reads as TGTGCCAGCAGCTTGAAGGGACAGGGAAAGTTGGGGGAGCTGTTTTTT.

This clone was detected many times. V and J are TRBV29-1 and TRBJ1-2; D is possibly TRBD1 (5 bases). Germline V gene sequence: CDR1 SQVTM, CDR2 ANQGSEA. V lost 3 bases, J lost 0 bases, and 11 bases lay in between. The CDR3 sequence is 14 residues long. The CDR3 DNA reads TGCAGCGTTGAGGGGCAGTCCTCTAACTATGGCTACACCTTC. Its protein is CSVEGQSSNYGYTF.

The V gene is TRBV27, the J gene TRBJ1-1; TRBD1 matches 7 bases. From germline, CDR1 is MNHEY and CDR2 SMNVEV (reference sequence). This CDR3 region has 12 residues. V was pared by 6 bases and J by 6 bases, with 4 bases of the junction left unmatched. The CDR3 here is CASRTGTAEAFF. The CDR3 region has the DNA TGTGCCAGCAGGACAGGGACGGCTGAAGCTTTCTTT.

This chain links TRBV28 with TRBJ1-1; D is uncertain. CDR1 and CDR2 from the germline V gene are MDHEN and SYDVKM. The CDR3 contains 12 residues. V was trimmed by 8 bases and J by 3 bases, leaving 10 bases between them. CDR3 sequence: CASPFADTEAFF. CDR3 in DNA: TGTGCCAGCCCTTTCGCAGACACTGAAGCTTTCTTT. Drawing the rest from reference TRBV28 and TRBJ1-1, the complete variable domain is DVKVTQSSRYLVKRTGEKVFLECVQDMDHENMFWYRQDPGLGLRLIYFSYDVKMKEKGDIPEGYSVSREKKERFSLILESASTNQTSMYLCASPFADTEAFFGQGTRLTVV.

The rearrangement joins TRBV7-2 to TRBJ1-1; the D gene is possibly TRBD1 (6 bases). This CDR3 contains 13 residues. Germline V lookup: CDR1 SGHTA, CDR2 FQGNSA. The germline V and J ends were trimmed by 5 bases and 5 bases, with 12 bases remaining between them. In DNA, the CDR3 is TGTGCCAGCAGCCTGGGGGCGGAGACTGAAGCTTTCTTT. This gives the protein CASSLGAETEAFF.